These T cell receptor beta chains were read from a single sample in a study of cytomegalovirus exposure and HLA in healthy donors. TCRdb's copy holds only in-frame clones and misses some; the assay was immunoSEQ multiplex PCR. Seen here are around 190,000 clones, roughly 77% observed once, and the top ten hold 4% to 5%. The specimen sequenced was PBMCs. Source of these receptors: a young man in good health and CMV-seropositive. Each CDR3 is given with its conserved first and last residue. The D gene is left open where the match is weak. Expanded clones are given a class, and other clones once, few, many or no size at all.

>TRBD1|TRBJ1-2|.|TRBV27
CAFYRGRYYGYTF
TGTGCCTTTTACAGGGGGCGTTACTATGGCTACACCTTC
>TRBD2|TRBJ2-1|.|TRBV5-1
CASSLAQLAVNNEQFF
TGCGCCAGCAGCTTGGCCCAGCTAGCGGTGAACAATGAGCAGTTCTTC
>.|TRBJ2-3|once|TRBV5-1
CASSQGQGGITQYF
TGCGCCAGCAGTCAGGGACAAGGAGGTATAACGCAGTATTTT
>TRBD1|TRBJ2-5|.|TRBV5-1
CASSLGQGGKKYF
TGCGCCAGCAGCCTGGGACAGGGGGGTAAGAAGTACTTC
>TRBD1|TRBJ1-2|.|TRBV4-1
CASSHSGGSIYGYTF
TGCGCCAGCAGCCACTCAGGGGGCAGCATCTATGGCTACACCTTC
>TRBD2|TRBJ2-3|.|TRBV2
CASSKGLAGATDTQYF
TGTGCCAGCAGTAAGGGACTAGCGGGAGCCACAGATACGCAGTATTTT
>TRBD1|TRBJ1-1|.|TRBV5-1
CASTAQGLDTEAFF
TGCGCCAGCACCGCACAGGGGTTGGACACTGAAGCTTTCTTT
>.|TRBJ2-7|.|TRBV28
CASSGGLHLEQYF
TGTGCCAGCAGCGGCGGTCTCCACCTCGAGCAGTACTTC
>.|TRBJ2-3|.|TRBV9
CASAYGSGGTTDTQYF
TGTGCCAGCGCCTACGGCAGTGGGGGCACCACAGATACGCAGTATTTT
>TRBD1|TRBJ1-5|.|TRBV30
CAWSVPGGLQPQHF
TGTGCCTGGAGTGTCCCAGGGGGCTTACAGCCCCAGCATTTT
>.|TRBJ2-7|once|TRBV6-6
CASSYSTQSAYEQYF
TGTGCCAGCAGTTACTCTACACAGTCGGCCTACGAGCAGTACTTC
>.|TRBJ2-5|.|TRBV6-5
CASRSYQETQYF
TGTGCCAGCAGATCGTACCAAGAGACCCAGTACTTC
>.|TRBJ2-1|.|TRBV6-5
CASSYRTWSYNEQFF
TGTGCCAGCAGTTACCGGACATGGTCCTACAATGAGCAGTTCTTC
>.|TRBJ2-2|.|TRBV9
CASRGGNANTGELFF
TGTGCCAGCAGGGGGGGAAACGCGAACACCGGGGAGCTGTTTTTT
>.|TRBJ2-1|.|TRBV4-2
CASSHLGAYNEQFF
TGTGCCAGCAGCCATCTCGGGGCCTACAATGAGCAGTTCTTC
>.|TRBJ2-1|.|TRBV27
CASSSSTGGHEQFF
TGTGCCAGCAGCTCCTCCACCGGGGGTCATGAGCAGTTCTTC
>.|TRBJ1-5|few|TRBV30
CAWSLGLEWPQHF
TGTGCCTGGAGTCTTGGACTCGAGTGGCCCCAGCATTTT
>TRBD1|TRBJ2-7|.|TRBV5-1
CASSLYPPGQGPYEQYF
TGCGCCAGCAGCCTATACCCCCCGGGACAGGGGCCCTACGAGCAGTACTTC
>.|TRBJ2-4|.|TRBV5-8
CASSLGQLIAKNIQYF
TGTGCCAGCAGTCTCGGACAGCTTATAGCCAAAAACATTCAGTACTTC
>TRBD1|TRBJ2-5|.|TRBV14
CASSQSGQGAGEQYF
TGTGCCAGCAGCCAGTCCGGACAGGGGGCAGGGGAGCAGTACTTC
>.|TRBJ1-4|.|TRBV28
CASSLREKLFF
TGTGCCAGCAGTTTGCGGGAAAAACTGTTTTTT
>TRBD2|TRBJ2-5|.|TRBV7-3
CASSLSGGAVETQYF
TGTGCCAGCAGCTTAAGCGGGGGGGCCGTGGAGACCCAGTACTTC
>.|TRBJ1-1|.|TRBV9
CASSVVGGEAFF
TGTGCCAGCAGCGTAGTGGGGGGTGAAGCTTTCTTT
>.|TRBJ2-7|.|TRBV28
CASSPSVEQYF
TGTGCCAGCAGTCCTTCGGTTGAGCAGTACTTC
>TRBD2|TRBJ2-2|.|TRBV9
CASKATSGVNTGELFF
TGTGCCAGCAAAGCAACTAGCGGAGTGAACACCGGGGAGCTGTTTTTT
>TRBD2|TRBJ2-2|.|TRBV6-4
CASSLIAGGFGELFF
TGTGCCAGCAGTTTAATAGCGGGAGGTTTCGGGGAGCTGTTTTTT
>.|TRBJ2-7|.|TRBV5-1
CASSQETVLRREQYF
TGCGCCAGCAGCCAGGAAACGGTGTTGAGGAGGGAGCAGTACTTC
>TRBD1|TRBJ1-2|.|TRBV4-3
CASSQDYGTGPFGGYTF
TGCGCCAGCAGCCAAGATTACGGGACAGGCCCCTTTGGGGGCTACACCTTC